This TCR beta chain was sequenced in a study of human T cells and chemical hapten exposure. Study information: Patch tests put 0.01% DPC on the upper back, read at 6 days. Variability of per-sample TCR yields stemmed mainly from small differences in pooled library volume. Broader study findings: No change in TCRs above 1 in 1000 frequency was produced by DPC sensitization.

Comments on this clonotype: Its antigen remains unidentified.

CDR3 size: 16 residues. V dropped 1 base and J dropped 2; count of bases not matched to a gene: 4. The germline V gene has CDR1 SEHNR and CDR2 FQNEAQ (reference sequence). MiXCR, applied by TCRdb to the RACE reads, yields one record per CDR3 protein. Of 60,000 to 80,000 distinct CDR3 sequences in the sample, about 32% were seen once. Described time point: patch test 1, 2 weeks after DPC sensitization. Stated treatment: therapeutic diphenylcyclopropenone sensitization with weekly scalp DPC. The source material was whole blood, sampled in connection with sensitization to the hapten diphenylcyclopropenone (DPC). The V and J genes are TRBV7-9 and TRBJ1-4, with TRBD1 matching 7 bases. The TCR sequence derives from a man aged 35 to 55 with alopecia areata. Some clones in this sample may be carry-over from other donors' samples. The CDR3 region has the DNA TGTGCCAGCAGCTTAGGACAGGGAGGCACTAATGAAAAACTGTTTTTT. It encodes CASSLGQGGTNEKLFF.